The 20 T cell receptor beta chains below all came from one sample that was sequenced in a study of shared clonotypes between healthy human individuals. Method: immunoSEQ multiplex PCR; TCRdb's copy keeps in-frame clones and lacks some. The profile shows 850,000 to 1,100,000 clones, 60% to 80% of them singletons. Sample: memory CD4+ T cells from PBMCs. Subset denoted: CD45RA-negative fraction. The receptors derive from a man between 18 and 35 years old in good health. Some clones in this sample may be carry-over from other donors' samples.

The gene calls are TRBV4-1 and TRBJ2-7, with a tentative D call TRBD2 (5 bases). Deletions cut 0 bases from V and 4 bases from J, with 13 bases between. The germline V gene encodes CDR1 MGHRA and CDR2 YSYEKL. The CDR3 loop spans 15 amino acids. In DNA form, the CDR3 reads TGCGCCAGCAGCCAAGACGGGATTCGGGCGTACGAGCAGTACTTC. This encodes CASSQDGIRAYEQYF.

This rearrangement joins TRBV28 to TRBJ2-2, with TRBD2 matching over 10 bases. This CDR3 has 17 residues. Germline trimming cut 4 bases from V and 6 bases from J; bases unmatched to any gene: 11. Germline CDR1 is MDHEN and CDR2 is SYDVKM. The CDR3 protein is CASSWLAGVTLAGELFF. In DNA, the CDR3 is TGTGCCAGCAGTTGGCTAGCGGGAGTGACCCTGGCCGGGGAGCTGTTTTTT.

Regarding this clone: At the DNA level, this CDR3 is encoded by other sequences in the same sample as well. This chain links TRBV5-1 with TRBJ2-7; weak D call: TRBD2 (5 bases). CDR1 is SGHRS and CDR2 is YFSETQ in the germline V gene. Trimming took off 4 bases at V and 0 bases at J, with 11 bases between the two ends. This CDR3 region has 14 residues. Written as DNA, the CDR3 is TGCGCCAGCAGCCCCAGGACTGACTCCTACGAGCAGTACTTC. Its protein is CASSPRTDSYEQYF. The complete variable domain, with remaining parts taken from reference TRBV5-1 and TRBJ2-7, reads KAGVTQTPRYLIKTRGQQVTLSCSPISGHRSVSWYQQTPGQGLQFLFEYFSETQRNKGNFPGRFSGRQFSNSRSEMNVSTLELGDSALYLCASSPRTDSYEQYFGPGTRLTVT.

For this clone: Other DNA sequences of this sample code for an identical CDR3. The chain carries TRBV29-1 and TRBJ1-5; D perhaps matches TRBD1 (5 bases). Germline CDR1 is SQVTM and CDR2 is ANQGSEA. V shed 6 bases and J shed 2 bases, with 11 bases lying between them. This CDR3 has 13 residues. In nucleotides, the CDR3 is TGCAGCGTCCGACAGTCCGGCAATCAGCCCCAGCATTTT. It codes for CSVRQSGNQPQHF.

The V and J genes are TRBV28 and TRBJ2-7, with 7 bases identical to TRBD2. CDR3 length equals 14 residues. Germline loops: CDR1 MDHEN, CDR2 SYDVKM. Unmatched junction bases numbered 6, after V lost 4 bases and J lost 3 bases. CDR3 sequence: CASSSLGGSYEQYF. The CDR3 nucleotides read TGTGCCAGCAGTTCCCTAGGCGGGAGCTACGAGCAGTACTTC.

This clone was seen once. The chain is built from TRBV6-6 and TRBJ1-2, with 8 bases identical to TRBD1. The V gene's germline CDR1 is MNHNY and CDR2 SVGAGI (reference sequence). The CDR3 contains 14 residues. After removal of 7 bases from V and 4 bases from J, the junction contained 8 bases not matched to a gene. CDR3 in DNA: TGTGCCAGCAAATTCACAGGGGGGTTCTATGGCTACACCTTC. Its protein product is CASKFTGGFYGYTF.

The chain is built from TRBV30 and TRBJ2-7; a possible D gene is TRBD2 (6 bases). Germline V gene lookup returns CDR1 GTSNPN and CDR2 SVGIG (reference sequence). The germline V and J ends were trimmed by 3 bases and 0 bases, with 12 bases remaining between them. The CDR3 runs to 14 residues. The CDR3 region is CAWSGGLFSYEQYF. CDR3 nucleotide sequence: TGTGCCTGGAGCGGAGGGTTGTTCTCCTACGAGCAGTACTTC.

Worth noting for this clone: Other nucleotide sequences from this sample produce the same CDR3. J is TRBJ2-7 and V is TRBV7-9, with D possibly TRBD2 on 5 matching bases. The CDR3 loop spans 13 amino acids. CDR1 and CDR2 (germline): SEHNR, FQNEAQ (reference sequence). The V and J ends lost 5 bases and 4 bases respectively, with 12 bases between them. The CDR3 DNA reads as TGTGCCAGCAGCCTATCGACGGGGTACGAGCAGTACTTC. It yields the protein CASSLSTGYEQYF.

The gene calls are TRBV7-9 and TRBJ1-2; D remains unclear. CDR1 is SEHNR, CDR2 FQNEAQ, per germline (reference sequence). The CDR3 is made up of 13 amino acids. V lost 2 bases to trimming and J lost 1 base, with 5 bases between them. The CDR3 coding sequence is TGTGCCAGCAGCTTAATCATTAACTATGGCTACACCTTC. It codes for CASSLIINYGYTF.

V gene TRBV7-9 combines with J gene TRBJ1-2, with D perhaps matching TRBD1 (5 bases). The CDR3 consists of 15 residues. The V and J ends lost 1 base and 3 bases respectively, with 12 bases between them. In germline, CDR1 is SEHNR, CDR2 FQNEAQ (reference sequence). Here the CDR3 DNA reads TGTGCCAGCAGCTTAGTGTGGGGCTCGGACTATGGCTACACCTTC. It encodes CASSLVWGSDYGYTF.

CDR3 protein: CASSLVLLGYTF. CDR3 nucleotide sequence: TGTGCCAGCAGCTTGGTCCTACTCGGCTACACCTTC. This sequence joins TRBV5-6 and TRBJ1-2; no clear D. V gave up 0 bases and J gave up 8 bases, with 8 bases separating them. The length of the CDR3 is 12 residues. Germline-derived CDR1 and CDR2 are SGHDT and YYEEEE.

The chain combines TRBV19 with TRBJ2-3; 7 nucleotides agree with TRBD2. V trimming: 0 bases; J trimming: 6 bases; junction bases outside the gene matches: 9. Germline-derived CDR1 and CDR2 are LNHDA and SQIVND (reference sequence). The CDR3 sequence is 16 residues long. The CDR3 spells CASSIEIAGQRDTQYF. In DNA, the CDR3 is TGTGCCAGTAGTATAGAAATAGCGGGCCAACGGGATACGCAGTATTTT.

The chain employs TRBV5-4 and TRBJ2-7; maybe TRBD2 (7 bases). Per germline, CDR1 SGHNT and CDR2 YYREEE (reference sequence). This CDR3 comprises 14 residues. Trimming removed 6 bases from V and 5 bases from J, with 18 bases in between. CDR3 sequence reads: CASTLGGGDNEQYF. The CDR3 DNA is TGTGCCAGCACCCTTGGGGGAGGGGACAACGAGCAGTACTTC.

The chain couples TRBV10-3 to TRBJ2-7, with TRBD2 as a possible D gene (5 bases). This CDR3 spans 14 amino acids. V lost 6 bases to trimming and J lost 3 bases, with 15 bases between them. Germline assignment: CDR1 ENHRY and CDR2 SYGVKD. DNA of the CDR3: TGTGCCATCAGCCAACCGGGGAATCACTACGAGCAGTACTTC. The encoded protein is CAISQPGNHYEQYF.

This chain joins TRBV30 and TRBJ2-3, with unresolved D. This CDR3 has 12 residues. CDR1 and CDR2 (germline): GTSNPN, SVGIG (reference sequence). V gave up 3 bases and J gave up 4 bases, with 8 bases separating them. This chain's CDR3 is CAWSLNSDTQYF. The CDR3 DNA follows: TGTGCCTGGAGCCTGAACTCAGATACGCAGTATTTT.

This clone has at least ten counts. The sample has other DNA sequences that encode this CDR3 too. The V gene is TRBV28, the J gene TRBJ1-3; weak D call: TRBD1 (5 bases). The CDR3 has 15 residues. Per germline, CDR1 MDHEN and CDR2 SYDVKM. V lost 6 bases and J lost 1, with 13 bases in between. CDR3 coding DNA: TGTGCCAGCAGCCAAACTGGGGGTTCTGGAAACACCATATATTTT. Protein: CASSQTGGSGNTIYF. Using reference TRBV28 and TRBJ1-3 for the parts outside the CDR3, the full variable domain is DVKVTQSSRYLVKRTGEKVFLECVQDMDHENMFWYRQDPGLGLRLIYFSYDVKMKEKGDIPEGYSVSREKKERFSLILESASTNQTSMYLCASSQTGGSGNTIYFGEGSWLTVV.

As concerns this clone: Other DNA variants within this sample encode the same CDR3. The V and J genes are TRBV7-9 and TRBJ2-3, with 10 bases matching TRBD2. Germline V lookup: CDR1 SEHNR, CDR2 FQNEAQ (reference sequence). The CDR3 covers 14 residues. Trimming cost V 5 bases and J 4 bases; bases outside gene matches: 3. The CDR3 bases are TGTGCCAGCAGCCTAGGACTAGCGGCAGATACGCAGTATTTT. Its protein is CASSLGLAADTQYF.

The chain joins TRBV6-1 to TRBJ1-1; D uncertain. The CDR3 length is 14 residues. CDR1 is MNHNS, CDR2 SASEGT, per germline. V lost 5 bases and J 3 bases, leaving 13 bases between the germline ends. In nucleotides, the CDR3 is TGTGCCAGCAGTTTCAGGCTCTCGGACACTGAAGCTTTCTTT. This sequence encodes CASSFRLSDTEAFF.

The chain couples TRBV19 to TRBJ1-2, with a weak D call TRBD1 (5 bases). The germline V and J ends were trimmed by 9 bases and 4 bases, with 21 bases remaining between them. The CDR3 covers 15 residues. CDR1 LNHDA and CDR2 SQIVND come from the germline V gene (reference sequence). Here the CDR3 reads CASRAAEGIGYGYTF. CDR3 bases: TGTGCCAGCAGGGCCGCGGAGGGGATCGGCTATGGCTACACCTTC.

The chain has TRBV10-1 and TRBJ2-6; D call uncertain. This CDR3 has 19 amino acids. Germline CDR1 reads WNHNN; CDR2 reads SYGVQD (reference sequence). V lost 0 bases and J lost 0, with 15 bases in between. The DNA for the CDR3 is TGCGCCAGCAGTGAGTCTACCGGGCTAAGTTCCTCTGGGGCCAACGTCCTGACTTTC. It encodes CASSESTGLSSSGANVLTF.